The following is a T cell receptor (beta chain) sequence with its context. Its antigen is not known. The entry originates in a study of monozygotic twins with cystic fibrosis. In the study overall: Libraries were built from 3 to 3.5 micrograms of fragmented DNA using roughly 15 PCR cycles.

The J segment lost 2 bases and the V segment lost 1 base, leaving 7 bases of the junction unmatched. Germline V gene sequence: CDR1 MNHEY, CDR2 SVGAGI. This CDR3 comprises 16 residues. The repertoire was sequenced with immunoSEQ multiplex PCR; TCRdb's copy has only in-frame clones and lacks some. The sample records around 27,000 clones, 90% being singletons. Findings of the study overall: J usage was most co-twin-similar in 8 of 16 pairs, V in 13. Low clonality (median about 0.0095) suggested a mostly naive repertoire. Nucleotide-identical clonotype sharing was significantly higher within monozygotic CF twin pairs than between unrelated CF individuals.

Sequenced sample: blood. This clonotype was obtained from a girl aged 2 to 10 with cystic fibrosis. The chain links TRBV6-5 to TRBJ2-5, with 7 bases matching TRBD1. The chain's CDR3 is CASSYFRDRGQETQYF. The DNA for the CDR3 is TGTGCCAGCAGTTACTTCCGGGACAGAGGTCAAGAGACCCAGTACTTC.